The T cell receptor (beta chain) described here comes from a study of blood T cell repertoires in COVID-19. Libraries were prepared by immunoSEQ multiplex PCR; TCRdb keeps only in-frame clonotypes and omits some of them. The data show approximately 210,000 clones, roughly four fifths seen once. Germline CDR1 and CDR2: MNHEY and SVGAGI. This CDR3 has 12 amino acids. The J gene is TRBJ1-1, the V gene TRBV6-5, with D possibly TRBD1 on 6 matching bases. Sequenced input: PBMCs or T cells enriched from blood (not recorded which). This receptor was obtained from a man aged 35-49 years who had recovered from COVID-19. The CDR3, as DNA: TGTGGCACGAGGGGGGGTTATCCTGAAGCTTTCTTT. Translated, it gives CGTRGGYPEAFF.